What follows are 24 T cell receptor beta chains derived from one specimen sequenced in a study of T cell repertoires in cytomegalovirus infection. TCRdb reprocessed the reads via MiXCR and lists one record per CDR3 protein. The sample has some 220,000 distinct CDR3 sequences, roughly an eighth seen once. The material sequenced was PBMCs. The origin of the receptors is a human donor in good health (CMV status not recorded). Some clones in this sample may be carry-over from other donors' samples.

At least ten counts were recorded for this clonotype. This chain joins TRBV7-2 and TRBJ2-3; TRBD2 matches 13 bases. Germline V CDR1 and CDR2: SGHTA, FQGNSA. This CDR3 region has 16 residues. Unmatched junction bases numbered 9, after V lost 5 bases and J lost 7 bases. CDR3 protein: CASSREIGTSGNTQYF. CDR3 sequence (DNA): TGTGCCAGCAGCCGAGAGATCGGGACTAGCGGGAATACGCAGTATTTT.

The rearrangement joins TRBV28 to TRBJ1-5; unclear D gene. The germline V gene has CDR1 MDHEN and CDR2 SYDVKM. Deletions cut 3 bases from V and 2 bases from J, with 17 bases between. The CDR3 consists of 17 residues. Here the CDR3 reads CASSFVSGGRGNQPQHF. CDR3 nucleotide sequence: TGTGCCAGCAGTTTCGTCTCAGGCGGTAGGGGCAATCAGCCCCAGCATTTT.

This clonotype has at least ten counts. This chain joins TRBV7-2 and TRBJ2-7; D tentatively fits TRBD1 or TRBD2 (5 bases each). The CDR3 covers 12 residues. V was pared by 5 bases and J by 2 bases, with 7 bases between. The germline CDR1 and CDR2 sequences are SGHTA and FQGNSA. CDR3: CASSEGPYEQYF. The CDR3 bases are TGTGCCAGCAGCGAGGGGCCCTACGAGCAGTACTTC.

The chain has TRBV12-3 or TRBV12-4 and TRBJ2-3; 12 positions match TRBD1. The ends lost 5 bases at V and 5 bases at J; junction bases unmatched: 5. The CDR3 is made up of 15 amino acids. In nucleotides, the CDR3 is TGTGCCAGCAGTACCCGGGACAGGGGGCTAGATACGCAGTATTTT. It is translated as CASSTRDRGLDTQYF.

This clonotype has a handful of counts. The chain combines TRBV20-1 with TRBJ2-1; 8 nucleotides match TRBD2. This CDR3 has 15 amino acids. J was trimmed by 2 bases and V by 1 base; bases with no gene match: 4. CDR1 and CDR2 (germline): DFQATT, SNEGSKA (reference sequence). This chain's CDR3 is CSARAGSGAYNEQFF. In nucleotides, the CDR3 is TGCAGTGCTAGAGCGGGTAGCGGGGCCTACAATGAGCAGTTCTTC.

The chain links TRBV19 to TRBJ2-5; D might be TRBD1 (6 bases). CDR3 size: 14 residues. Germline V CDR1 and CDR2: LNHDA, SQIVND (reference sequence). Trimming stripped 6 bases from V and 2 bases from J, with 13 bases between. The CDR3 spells CASRGRGQQETQYF. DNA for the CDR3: TGTGCCAGTAGGGGCCGTGGACAGCAAGAGACCCAGTACTTC.

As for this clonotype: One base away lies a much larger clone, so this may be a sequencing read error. The CDR3 sequence is CACTPDSHGNTIYF. DNA of the CDR3: TGCGCCTGCACCCCGGACAGCCATGGAAACACCATATATTTT. The chain carries TRBV5-1 and TRBJ1-3, with D perhaps matching TRBD1 (6 bases). The CDR3 extends over 14 amino acids. Trimming took off 10 bases at V and 3 bases at J, with 17 bases between the two ends. The germline V gene encodes CDR1 SGHRS and CDR2 YFSETQ.

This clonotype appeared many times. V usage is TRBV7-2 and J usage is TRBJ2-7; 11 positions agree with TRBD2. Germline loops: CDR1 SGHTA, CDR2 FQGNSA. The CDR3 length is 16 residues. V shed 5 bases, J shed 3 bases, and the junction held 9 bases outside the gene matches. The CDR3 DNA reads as TGTGCCAGCAGCAGGGCCCTTGGGACTAGCGGCTACGAGCAGTACTTC. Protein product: CASSRALGTSGYEQYF.

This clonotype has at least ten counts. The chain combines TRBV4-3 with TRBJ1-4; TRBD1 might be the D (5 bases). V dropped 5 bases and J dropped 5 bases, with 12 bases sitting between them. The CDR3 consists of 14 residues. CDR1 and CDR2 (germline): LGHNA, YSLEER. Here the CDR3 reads CASSYRDGNEKLFF. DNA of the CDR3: TGCGCCAGCAGCTACCGGGACGGAAATGAAAAACTGTTTTTT.

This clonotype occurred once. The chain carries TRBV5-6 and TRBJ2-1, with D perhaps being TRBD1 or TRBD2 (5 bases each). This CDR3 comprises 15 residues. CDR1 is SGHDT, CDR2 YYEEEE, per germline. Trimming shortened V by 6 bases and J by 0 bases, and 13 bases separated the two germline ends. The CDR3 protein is CASIGTGSSYNEQFF. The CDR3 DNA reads TGTGCCAGCATCGGGACGGGGAGCTCCTACAATGAGCAGTTCTTC.

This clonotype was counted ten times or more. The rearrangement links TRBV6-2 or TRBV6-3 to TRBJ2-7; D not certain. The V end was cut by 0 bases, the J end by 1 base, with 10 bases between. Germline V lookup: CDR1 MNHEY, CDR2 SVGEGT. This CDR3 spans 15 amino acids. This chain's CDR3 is CASSYSPTASYEQYF. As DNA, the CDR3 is TGTGCCAGCAGTTACTCCCCCACAGCTTCCTACGAGCAGTACTTC.

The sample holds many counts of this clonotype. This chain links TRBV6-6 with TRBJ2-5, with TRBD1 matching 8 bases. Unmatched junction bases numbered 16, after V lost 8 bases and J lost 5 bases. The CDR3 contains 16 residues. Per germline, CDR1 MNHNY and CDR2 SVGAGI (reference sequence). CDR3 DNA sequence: TGTGCCAGCTTCCAAGGACAGGGATATCTTCTTGAGACCCAGTACTTC. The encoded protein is CASFQGQGYLLETQYF.

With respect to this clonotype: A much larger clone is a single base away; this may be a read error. This CDR3 is CASSLTFPSGGYERYF. In DNA, the CDR3 is TGTGCCAGCAGCCTCACCTTCCCTAGCGGGGGCTACGAGCGGTACTTC. The chain joins TRBV7-9 to TRBJ2-7; 10 bases agree with TRBD2. The CDR3 loop spans 16 amino acids. Germline V lookup: CDR1 SEHNR, CDR2 FQNEAQ (reference sequence).

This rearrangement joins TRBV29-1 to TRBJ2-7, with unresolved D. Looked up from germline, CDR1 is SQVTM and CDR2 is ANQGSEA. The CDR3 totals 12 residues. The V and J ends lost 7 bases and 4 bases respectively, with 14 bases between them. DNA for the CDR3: TGCAGCGGGCGAGAAGGGTCATACGAGCAGTACTTC. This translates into CSGREGSYEQYF.

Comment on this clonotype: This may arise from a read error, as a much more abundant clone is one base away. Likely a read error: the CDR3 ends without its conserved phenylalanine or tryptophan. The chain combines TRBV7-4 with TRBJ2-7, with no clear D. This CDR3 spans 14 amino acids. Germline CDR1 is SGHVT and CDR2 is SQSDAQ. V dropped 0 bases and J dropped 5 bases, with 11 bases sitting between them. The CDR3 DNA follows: TGTGCCAGCAGCTTAGCGCTGGGGATACACGAGCAGTACTTG. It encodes CASSLALGIHEQYL.

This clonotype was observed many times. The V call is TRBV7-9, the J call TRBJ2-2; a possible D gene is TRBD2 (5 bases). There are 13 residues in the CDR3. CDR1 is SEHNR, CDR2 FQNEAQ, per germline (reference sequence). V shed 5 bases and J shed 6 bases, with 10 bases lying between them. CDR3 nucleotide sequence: TGTGCCAGCAGCCGTCCCGGGGCCGGGGAGCTGTTTTTT. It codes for CASSRPGAGELFF.

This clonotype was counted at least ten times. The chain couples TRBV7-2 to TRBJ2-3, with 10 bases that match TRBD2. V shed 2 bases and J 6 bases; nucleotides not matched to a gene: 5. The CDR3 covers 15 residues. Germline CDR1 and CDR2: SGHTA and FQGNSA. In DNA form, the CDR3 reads TGTGCCAGCAGCTTAAACAGCGGGAGGGCGGATACGCAGTATTTT. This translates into CASSLNSGRADTQYF. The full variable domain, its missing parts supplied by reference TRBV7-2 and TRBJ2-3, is GAGVSQSPSNKVTEKGKDVELRCDPISGHTALYWYRQSLGQGLEFLIYFQGNSAPDKSGLPSDRFSAERTGGSVSTLTIQRTQQEDSAVYLCASSLNSGRADTQYFGPGTRLTVL.

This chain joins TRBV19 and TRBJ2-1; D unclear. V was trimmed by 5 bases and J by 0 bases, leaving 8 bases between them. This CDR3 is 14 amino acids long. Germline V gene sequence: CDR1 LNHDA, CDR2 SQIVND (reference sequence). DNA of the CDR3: TGTGCCAGTAGTGTTTCTAGCTCCTACAATGAGCAGTTCTTC. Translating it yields CASSVSSSYNEQFF.

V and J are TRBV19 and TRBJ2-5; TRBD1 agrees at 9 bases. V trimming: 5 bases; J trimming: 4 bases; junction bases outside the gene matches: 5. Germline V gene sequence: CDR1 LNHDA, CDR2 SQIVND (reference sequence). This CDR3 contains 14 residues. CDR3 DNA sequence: TGTGCCAGTAGTCGCACAGGGGGCGGAGAGACCCAGTACTTC. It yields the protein CASSRTGGGETQYF.

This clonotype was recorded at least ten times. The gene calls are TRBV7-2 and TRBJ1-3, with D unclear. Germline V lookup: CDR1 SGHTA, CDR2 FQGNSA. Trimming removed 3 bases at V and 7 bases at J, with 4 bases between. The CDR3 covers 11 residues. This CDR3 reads CASSLSNTIYF. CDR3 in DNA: TGTGCCAGCAGCTTGTCGAACACCATATATTTT.

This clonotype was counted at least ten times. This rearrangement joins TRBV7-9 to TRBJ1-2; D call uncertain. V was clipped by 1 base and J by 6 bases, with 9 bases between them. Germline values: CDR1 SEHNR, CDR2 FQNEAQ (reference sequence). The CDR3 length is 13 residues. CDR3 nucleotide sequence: TGTGCCAGCAGCTTAGGGCAGAGCGATGGCTACACCTTC. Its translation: CASSLGQSDGYTF.

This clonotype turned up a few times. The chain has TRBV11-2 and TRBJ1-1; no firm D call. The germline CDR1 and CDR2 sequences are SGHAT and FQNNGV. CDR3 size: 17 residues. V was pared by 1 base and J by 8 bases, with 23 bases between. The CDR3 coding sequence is TGTGCCAGCAGCTTAGTAGGGATCCCGCTGCTAGGGCCCGAAGCTTTCTTT. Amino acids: CASSLVGIPLLGPEAFF.

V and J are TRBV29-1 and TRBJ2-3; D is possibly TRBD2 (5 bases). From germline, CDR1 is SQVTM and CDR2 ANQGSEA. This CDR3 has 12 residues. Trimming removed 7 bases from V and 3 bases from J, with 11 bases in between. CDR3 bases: TGCAGCGAAGGTCGGGGTACAGATACGCAGTATTTT. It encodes CSEGRGTDTQYF.

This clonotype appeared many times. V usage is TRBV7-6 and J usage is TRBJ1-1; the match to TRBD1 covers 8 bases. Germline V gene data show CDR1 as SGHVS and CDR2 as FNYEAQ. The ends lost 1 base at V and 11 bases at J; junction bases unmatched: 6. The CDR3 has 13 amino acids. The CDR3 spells CASSLGTGLNAFF. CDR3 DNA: TGTGCCAGCAGCTTAGGGACAGGGCTGAATGCTTTCTTT.